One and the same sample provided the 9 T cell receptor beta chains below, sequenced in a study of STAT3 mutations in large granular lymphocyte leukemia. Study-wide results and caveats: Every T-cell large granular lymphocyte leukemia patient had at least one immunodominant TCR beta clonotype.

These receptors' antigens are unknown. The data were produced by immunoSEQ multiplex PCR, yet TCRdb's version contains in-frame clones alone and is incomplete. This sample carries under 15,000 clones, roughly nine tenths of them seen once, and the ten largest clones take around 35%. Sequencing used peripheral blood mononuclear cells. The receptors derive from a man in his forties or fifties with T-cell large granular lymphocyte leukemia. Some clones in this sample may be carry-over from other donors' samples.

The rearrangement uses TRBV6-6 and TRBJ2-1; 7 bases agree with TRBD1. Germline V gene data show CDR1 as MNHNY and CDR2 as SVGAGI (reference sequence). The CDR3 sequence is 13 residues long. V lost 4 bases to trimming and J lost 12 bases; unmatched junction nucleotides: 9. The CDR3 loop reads CASSFGTVHGQFF. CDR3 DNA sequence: TGTGCCAGCAGTTTCGGGACAGTCCATGGGCAGTTCTTC.

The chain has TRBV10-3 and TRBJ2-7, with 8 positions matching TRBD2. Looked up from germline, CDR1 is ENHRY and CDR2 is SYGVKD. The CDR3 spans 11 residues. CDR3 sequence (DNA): TGTGCGGCCCGCGGGGGGAACGAGCAGTACTTC. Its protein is CAARGGNEQYF.

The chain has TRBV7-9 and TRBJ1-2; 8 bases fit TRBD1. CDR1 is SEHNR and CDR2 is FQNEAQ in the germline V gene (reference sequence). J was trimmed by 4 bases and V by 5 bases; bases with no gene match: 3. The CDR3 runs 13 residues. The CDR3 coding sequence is TGTGCCAGCAGCCTACAGGGGGTCTATGGCTACACCTTC. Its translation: CASSLQGVYGYTF.

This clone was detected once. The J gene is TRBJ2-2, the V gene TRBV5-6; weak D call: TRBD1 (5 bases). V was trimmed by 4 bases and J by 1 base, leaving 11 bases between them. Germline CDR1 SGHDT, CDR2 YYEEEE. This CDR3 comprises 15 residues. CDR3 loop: CASSLSDRNTGELFF. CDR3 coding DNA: TGTGCCAGCAGCCTCTCCGACAGGAACACCGGGGAGCTGTTTTTT.

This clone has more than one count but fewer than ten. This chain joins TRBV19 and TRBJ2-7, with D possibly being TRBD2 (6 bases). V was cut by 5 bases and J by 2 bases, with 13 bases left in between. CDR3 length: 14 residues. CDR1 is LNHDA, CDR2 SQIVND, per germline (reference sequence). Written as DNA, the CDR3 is TGTGCCAGTAGTCCCAGGTGGGGGGCCTACGAGCAGTACTTC. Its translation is CASSPRWGAYEQYF.

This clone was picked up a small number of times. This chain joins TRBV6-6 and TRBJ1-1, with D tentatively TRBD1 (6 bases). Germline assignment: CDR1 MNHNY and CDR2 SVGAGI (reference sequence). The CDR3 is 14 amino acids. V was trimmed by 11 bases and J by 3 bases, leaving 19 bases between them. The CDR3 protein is CAPRGGIGYTEAFF. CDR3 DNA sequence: TGTGCCCCAAGGGGGGGTATAGGGTACACTGAAGCTTTCTTT.

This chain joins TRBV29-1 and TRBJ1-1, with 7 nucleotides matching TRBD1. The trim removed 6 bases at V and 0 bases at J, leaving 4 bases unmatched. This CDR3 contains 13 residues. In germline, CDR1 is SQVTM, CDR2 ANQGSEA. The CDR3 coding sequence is TGCAGCGTCGTAACAGGGGTGAACACTGAAGCTTTCTTT. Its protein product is CSVVTGVNTEAFF.

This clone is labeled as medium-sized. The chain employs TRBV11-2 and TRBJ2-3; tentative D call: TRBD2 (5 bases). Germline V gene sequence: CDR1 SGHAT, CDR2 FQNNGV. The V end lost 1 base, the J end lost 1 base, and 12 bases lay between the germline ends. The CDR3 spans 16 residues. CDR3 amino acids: CASSLGGFGGTDTQYF. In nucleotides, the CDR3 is TGTGCCAGCAGCTTAGGTGGGTTCGGGGGCACAGATACGCAGTATTTT.

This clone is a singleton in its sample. Here the CDR3 reads CASSPPGQGQETQYF. DNA for the CDR3: TGTGCCAGCTCGCCTCCGGGACAGGGACAAGAGACCCAGTACTTC. V usage is TRBV7-2 and J usage is TRBJ2-5; 9 bases align to TRBD1. The CDR3 contains 15 residues. CDR1 and CDR2 from the germline V gene are SGHTA and FQGNSA. Trimming removed 8 bases from V and 2 bases from J; junction bases left unmatched: 9. The full variable domain, rest sourced from reference TRBV7-2 and TRBJ2-5, is GAGVSQSPSNKVTEKGKDVELRCDPISGHTALYWYRQSLGQGLEFLIYFQGNSAPDKSGLPSDRFSAERTGGSVSTLTIQRTQQEDSAVYLCASSPPGQGQETQYFGPGTRLLVL.